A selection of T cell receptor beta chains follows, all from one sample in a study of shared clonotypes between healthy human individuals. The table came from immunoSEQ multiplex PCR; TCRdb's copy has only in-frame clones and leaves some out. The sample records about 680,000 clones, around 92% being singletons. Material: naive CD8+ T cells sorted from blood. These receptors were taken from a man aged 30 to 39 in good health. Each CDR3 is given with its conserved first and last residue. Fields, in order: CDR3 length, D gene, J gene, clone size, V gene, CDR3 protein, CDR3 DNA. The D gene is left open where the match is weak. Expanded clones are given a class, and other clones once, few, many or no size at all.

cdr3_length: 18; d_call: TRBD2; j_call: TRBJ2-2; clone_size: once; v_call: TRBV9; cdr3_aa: CASSPGGLAGLNTGELFF; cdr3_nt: TGTGCCAGCAGCCCGGGGGGCCTAGCGGGACTGAACACCGGGGAGCTGTTTTTT
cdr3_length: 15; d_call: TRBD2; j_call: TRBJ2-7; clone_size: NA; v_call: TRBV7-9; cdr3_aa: CASSLLAGDPYEQYF; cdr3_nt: TGTGCCAGCAGCCTCCTAGCGGGGGACCCCTACGAGCAGTACTTC
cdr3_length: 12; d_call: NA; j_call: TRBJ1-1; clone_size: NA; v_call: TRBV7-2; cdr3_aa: CASSLDFTEAFF; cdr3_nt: TGTGCCAGCAGCTTAGACTTCACTGAAGCTTTCTTT
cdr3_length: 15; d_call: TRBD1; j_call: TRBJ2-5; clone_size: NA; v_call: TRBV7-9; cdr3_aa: CASSTLDREQETQYF; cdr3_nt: TGTGCCAGCAGCACCCTTGACAGGGAACAAGAGACCCAGTACTTC
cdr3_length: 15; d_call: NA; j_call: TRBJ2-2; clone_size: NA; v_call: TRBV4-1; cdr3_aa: CASSQGVTNTGELFF; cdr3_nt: TGCGCCAGCAGCCAAGGGGTTACGAACACCGGGGAGCTGTTTTTT
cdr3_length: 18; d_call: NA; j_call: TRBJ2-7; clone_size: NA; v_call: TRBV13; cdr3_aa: CASSLGLMGQGATYEQYF; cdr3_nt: TGTGCCAGCAGCTTAGGCCTAATGGGGCAGGGTGCTACCTACGAGCAGTACTTC
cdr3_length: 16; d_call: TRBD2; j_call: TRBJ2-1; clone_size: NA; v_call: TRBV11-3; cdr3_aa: CASSPHNSGRVNEQFF; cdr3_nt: TGTGCCAGCAGCCCACACAATAGCGGGAGGGTTAATGAGCAGTTCTTC
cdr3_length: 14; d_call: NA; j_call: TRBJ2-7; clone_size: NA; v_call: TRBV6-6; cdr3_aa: CASSPGLGTYEQYF; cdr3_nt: TGTGCCAGCAGCCCGGGACTCGGTACCTACGAGCAGTACTTC
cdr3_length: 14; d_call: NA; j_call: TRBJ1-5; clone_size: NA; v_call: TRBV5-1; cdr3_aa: CASSLGEANQPQHF; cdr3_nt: TGCGCCAGCAGCTTGGGGGAAGCAAATCAGCCCCAGCATTTT
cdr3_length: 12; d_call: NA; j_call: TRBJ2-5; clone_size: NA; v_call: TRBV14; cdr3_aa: CARMGREETQYF; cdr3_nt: TGTGCCAGAATGGGCAGAGAAGAGACCCAGTACTTC
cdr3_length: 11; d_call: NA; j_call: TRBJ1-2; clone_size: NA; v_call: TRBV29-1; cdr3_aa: CSVTEGSGYTF; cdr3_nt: TGCAGCGTTACCGAGGGGTCTGGCTACACCTTC
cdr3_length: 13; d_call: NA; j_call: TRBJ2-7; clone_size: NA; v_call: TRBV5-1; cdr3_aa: CASSLRQTDEQYF; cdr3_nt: TGCGCCAGCAGCTTGCGGCAGACAGACGAGCAGTACTTC
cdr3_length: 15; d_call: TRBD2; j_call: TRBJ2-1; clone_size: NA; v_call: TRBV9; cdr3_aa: CASSVLAEIYNEQFF; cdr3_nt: TGTGCCAGCAGCGTACTAGCGGAGATTTACAATGAGCAGTTCTTC
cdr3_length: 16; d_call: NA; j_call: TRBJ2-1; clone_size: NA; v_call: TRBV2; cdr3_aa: CASSEKLIEIYNEQFF; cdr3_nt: TGTGCCAGCAGTGAAAAACTCATCGAAATTTACAATGAGCAGTTCTTC
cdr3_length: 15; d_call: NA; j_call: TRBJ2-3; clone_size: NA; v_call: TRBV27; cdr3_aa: CASSDRLRYTDTQYF; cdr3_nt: TGTGCCAGCAGTGACAGACTACGATACACAGATACGCAGTATTTT
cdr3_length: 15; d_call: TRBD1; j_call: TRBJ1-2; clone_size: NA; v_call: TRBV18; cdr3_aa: CASSPPQGAPHGYTF; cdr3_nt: TGTGCCAGCTCACCTCCCCAGGGGGCGCCCCATGGCTACACCTTC
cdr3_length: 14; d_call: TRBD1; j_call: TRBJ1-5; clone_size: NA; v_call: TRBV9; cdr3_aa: CASSVGTGNQPQHF; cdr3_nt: TGTGCCAGCAGCGTTGGGACAGGCAATCAGCCCCAGCATTTT
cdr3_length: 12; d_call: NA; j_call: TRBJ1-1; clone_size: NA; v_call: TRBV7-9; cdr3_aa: CASHKHGSEAFF; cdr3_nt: TGTGCCAGCCATAAACACGGGAGTGAAGCTTTCTTT
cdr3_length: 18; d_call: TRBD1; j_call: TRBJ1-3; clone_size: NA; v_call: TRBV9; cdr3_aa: CASSSGRSGGISGNTIYF; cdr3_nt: TGTGCCAGCAGCTCAGGTCGGTCAGGGGGCATCTCTGGAAACACCATATATTTT
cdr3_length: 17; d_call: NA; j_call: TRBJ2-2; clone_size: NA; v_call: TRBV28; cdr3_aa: CASSENYGGGSTGELFF; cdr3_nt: TGTGCCAGCAGCGAAAACTACGGCGGCGGTTCCACCGGGGAGCTGTTTTTT
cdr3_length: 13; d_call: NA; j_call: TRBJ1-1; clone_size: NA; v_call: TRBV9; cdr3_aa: CASSVGGFTGAFF; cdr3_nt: TGTGCCAGCAGCGTAGGTGGGTTCACTGGAGCTTTCTTT
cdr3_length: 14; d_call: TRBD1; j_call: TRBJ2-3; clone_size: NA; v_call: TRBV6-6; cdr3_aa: CASSWDSSTDTQYF; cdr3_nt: TGTGCCAGCAGTTGGGACAGTAGCACAGATACGCAGTATTTT
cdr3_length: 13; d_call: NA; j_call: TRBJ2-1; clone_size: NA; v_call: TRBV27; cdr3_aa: CASSLQVANEQFF; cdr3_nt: TGTGCCAGCAGTTTACAAGTCGCTAATGAGCAGTTCTTC
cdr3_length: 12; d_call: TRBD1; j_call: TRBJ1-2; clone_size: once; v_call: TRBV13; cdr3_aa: CASSYGTGENTF; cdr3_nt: TGTGCCAGCAGCTATGGGACAGGTGAGAACACCTTC
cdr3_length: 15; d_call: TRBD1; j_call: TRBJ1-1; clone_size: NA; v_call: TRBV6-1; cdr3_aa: CASSARTGTNTEAFF; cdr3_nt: TGTGCCAGCAGTGCACGGACAGGGACGAACACTGAAGCTTTCTTT
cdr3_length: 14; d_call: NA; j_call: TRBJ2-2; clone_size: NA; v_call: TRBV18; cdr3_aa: CASSLRPNTGELFF; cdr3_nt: TGTGCCAGCTCATTACGCCCTAACACCGGGGAGCTGTTTTTT
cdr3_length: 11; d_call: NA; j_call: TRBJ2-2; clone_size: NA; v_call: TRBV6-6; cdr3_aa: CASSVQSELFF; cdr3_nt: TGTGCCAGCTCGGTCCAATCGGAGCTGTTTTTT
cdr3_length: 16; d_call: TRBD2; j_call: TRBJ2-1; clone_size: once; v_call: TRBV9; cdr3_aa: CASSDPPWTSTNEQFF; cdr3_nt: TGTGCCAGCAGCGACCCGCCCTGGACTAGTACAAATGAGCAGTTCTTC
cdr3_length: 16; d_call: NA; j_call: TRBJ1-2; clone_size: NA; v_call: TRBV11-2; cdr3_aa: CASSLGLGGEKRGYTF; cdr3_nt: TGTGCCAGCAGCTTAGGCCTGGGGGGCGAAAAGCGGGGCTACACCTTC
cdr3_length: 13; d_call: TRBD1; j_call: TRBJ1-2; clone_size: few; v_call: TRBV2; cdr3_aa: CASSGGQGYGYTF; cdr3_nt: TGTGCCAGCAGCGGTGGACAGGGCTATGGCTACACCTTC
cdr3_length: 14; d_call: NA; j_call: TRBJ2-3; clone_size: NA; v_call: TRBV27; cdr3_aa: CASMTGARTDTQYF; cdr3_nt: TGTGCCAGCATGACGGGAGCGAGAACAGATACGCAGTATTTT
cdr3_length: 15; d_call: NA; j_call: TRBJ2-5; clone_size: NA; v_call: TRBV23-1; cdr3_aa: CASSLRGDGQETQYF; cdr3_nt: TGCGCCAGCAGTCTCAGAGGGGATGGCCAAGAGACCCAGTACTTC
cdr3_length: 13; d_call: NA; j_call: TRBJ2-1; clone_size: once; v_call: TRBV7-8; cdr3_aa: CASSLGLPNEQFF; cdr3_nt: TGTGCCAGCAGCTTGGGTCTTCCCAATGAGCAGTTCTTC
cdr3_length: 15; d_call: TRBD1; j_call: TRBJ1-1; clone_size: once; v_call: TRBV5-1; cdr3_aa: CASSSPDRGTDEAFF; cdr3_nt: TGCGCCAGCAGCTCGCCGGACAGGGGGACAGATGAAGCTTTCTTT
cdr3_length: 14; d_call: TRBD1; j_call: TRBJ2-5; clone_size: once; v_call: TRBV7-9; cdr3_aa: CASSSSPQGQTQYF; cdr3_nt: TGTGCCAGCAGCTCAAGCCCACAGGGGCAGACCCAGTACTTC